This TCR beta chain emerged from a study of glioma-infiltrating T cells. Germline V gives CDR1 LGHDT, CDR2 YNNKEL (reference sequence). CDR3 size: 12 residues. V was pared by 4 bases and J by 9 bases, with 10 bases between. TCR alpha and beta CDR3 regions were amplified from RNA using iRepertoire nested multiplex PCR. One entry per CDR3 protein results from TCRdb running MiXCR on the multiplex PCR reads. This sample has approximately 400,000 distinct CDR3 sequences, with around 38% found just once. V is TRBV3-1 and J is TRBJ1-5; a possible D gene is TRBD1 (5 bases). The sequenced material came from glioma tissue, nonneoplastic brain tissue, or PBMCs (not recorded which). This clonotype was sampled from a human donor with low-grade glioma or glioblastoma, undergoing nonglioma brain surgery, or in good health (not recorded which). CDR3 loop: CASSPNQGPQHF. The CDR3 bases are TGTGCCAGCAGCCCCAATCAGGGGCCCCAGCATTTT.